This entry features one TCR beta chain sequence. The antigen is unknown. The observed sequence ends 3 residues before the CDR3 terminus, with the missing tail filled in from the germline J gene. The sample originates from a study of T cells in women clearing cervical HPV infection. The overall study: Case blood was drawn when the lesion was first found; control blood after infection became undetectable.

V lost 7 bases and J lost 2; bases outside the gene matches: 9. In germline, CDR1 is MNHEY, CDR2 SVGEGT. The CDR3 runs to 16 residues. Regarding the study as a whole: Combining TCR richness with V gene abundances gave about 0.87 AUC.

The repertoire was sequenced with immunoSEQ multiplex PCR; TCRdb's copy has only in-frame clones and lacks some. In all, the sample yields around 35,000 clones. This sequence originates from a woman between 18 and 70 years old with a cervical HPV16 infection that either progressed to CIN3+ or cleared (not recorded which). The chain recombines TRBV6-2 or TRBV6-3 with TRBJ2-5, with 11 bases lining up with TRBD2. The source material was blood buffy coat. The sequenced part of the CDR3 DNA is TGTGCCAGCACCCAACTAGCGGGGGCTGTACAAGAGACC. Translating gives CASTQLAGAVQET. The full CDR3 reads CASTQLAGAVQETQYF.